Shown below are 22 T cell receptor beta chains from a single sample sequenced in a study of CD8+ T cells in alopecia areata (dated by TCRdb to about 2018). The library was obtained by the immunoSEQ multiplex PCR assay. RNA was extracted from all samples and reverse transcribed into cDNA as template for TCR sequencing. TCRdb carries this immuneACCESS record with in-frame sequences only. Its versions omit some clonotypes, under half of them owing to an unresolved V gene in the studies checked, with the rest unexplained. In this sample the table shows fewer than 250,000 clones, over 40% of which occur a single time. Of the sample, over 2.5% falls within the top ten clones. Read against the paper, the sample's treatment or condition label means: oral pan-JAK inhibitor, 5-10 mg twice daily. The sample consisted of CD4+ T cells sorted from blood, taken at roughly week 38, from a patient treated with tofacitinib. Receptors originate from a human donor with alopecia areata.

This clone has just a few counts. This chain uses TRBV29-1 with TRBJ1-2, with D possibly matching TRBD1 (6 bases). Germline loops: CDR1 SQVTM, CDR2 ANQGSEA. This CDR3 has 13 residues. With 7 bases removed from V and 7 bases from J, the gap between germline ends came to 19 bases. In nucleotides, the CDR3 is TGCAGCGGCGCAACCGGGACAATAAGTGGCTACACCTTC. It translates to CSGATGTISGYTF. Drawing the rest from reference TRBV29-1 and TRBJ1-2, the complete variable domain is SAVISQKPSRDICQRGTSLTIQCQVDSQVTMMFWYRQQPGQSLTLIATANQGSEATYESGFVIDKFPISRPNLTFSTLTVSNMSPEDSSIYLCSGATGTISGYTFGSGTRLTVV.

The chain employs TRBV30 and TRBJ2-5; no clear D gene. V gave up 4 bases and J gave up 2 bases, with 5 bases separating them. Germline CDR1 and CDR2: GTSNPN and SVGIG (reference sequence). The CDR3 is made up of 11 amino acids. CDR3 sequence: CAWTGQETQYF. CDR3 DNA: TGTGCCTGGACAGGACAAGAGACCCAGTACTTC.

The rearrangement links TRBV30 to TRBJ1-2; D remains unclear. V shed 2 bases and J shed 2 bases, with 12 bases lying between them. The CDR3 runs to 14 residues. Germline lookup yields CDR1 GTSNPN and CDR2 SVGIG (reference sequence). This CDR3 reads CAWSYRAANYGYTF. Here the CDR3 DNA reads TGTGCCTGGAGTTACCGAGCAGCAAACTATGGCTACACCTTC.

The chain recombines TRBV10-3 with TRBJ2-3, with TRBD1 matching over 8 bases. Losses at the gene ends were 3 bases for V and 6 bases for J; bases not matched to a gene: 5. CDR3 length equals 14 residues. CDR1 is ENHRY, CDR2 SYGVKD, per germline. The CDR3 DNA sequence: TGTGCCATCAGTGAAGGCAGGGGGCCGGATACGCAGTATTTT. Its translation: CAISEGRGPDTQYF.

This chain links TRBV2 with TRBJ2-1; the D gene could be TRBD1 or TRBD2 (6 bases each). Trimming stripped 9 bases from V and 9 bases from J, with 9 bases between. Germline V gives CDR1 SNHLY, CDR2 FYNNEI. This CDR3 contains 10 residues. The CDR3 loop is CARGGIEQFF. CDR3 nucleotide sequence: TGTGCCAGAGGGGGGATTGAGCAGTTCTTC.

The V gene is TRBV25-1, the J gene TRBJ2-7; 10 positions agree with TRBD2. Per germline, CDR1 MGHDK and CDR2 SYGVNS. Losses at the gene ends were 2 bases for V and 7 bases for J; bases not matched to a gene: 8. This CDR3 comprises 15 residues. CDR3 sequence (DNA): TGTGCCAGCAGTGAACCGCTAGCGGGAGCAGAAGAGCAGTACTTC. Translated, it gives CASSEPLAGAEEQYF.

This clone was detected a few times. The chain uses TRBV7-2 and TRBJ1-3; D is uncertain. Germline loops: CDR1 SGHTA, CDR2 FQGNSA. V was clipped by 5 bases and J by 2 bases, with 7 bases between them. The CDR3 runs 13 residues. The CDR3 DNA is TGTGCCAGCAGCAGGTCCGCTGGAAACACCATATATTTT. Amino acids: CASSRSAGNTIYF. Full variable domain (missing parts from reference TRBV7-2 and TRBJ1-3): GAGVSQSPSNKVTEKGKDVELRCDPISGHTALYWYRQSLGQGLEFLIYFQGNSAPDKSGLPSDRFSAERTGGSVSTLTIQRTQQEDSAVYLCASSRSAGNTIYFGEGSWLTVV.

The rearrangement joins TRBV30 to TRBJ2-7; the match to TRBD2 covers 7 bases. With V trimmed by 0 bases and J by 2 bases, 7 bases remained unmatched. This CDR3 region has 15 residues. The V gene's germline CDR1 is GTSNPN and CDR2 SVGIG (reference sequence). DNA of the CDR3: TGTGCCTGGAGTGTTGCGGGGCTAGCGGCCTACGAGCAGTACTTC. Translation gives CAWSVAGLAAYEQYF.

This CDR3 reads CASSQDGAGSYTF. The CDR3 DNA follows: TGCGCCAGCAGCCAAGATGGGGCTGGGAGCTACACCTTC. The rearrangement uses TRBV4-1 and TRBJ1-2; perhaps TRBD1 as D (5 bases). V shed 0 bases and J shed 9 bases, with 11 bases lying between them. The CDR3 is 13 residues long. Germline V CDR1 and CDR2: MGHRA, YSYEKL.

The CDR3 loop is CASSSPGTGGNEQFF. The CDR3 coding sequence is TGTGCCAGCAGCTCTCCCGGGACTGGAGGCAATGAGCAGTTCTTC. The chain is built from TRBV7-3 and TRBJ2-1; D possibly corresponds to TRBD2 (6 bases). The CDR3 is made up of 15 amino acids. The germline CDR1 and CDR2 sequences are SGHTA and FQGTGA. V lost 4 bases and J lost 6, with 16 bases in between.

The CDR3 bases are TGTGCCAGCAGCTATGGGGCAGGGAAAGCAGCTTTCTTT. This gives the protein CASSYGAGKAAFF. The chain couples TRBV7-8 to TRBJ1-1; maybe TRBD1 (5 bases). Trimming pared 4 bases from V and 10 bases from J, leaving 16 bases between. This CDR3 spans 13 amino acids. CDR1 is SGHVS, CDR2 FQNEAQ, per germline.

The CDR3 loop is CAWTLGMDTQYF. Here the CDR3 DNA reads TGTGCCTGGACCTTAGGCATGGATACGCAGTATTTT. This sequence joins TRBV30 and TRBJ2-3; D call uncertain. From germline, CDR1 is GTSNPN and CDR2 SVGIG (reference sequence). V was shortened by 4 bases and J by 6 bases, with 11 bases between the two germline ends. This CDR3 is built from 12 residues.

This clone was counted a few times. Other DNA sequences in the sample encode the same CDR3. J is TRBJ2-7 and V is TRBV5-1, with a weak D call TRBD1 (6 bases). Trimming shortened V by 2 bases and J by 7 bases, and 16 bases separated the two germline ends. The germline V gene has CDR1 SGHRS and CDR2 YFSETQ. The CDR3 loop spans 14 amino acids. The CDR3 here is CASSFGQIPGEQYF. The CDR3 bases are TGCGCCAGCAGCTTCGGACAGATCCCCGGGGAGCAGTACTTC.

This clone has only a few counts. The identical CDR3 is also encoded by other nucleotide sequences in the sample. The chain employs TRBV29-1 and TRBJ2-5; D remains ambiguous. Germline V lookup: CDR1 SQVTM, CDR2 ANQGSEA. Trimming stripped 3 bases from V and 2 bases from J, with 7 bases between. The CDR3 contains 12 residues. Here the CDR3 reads CSVDPGQETQYF. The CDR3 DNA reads TGCAGCGTTGATCCCGGGCAAGAGACCCAGTACTTC.

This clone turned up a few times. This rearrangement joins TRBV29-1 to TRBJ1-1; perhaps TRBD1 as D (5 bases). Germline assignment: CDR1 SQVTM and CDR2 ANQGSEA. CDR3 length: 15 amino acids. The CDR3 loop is CSTTPSVRTPNEAFF. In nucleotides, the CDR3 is TGCAGTACCACTCCCTCGGTTCGGACACCCAATGAAGCTTTCTTT.

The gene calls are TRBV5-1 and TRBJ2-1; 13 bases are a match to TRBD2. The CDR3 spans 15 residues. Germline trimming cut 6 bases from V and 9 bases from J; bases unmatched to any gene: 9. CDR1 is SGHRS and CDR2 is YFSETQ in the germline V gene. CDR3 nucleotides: TGCGCCAGCACAGGACTAGCGGGAGTTGAGGGTGAGCAGTTCTTC. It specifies CASTGLAGVEGEQFF.

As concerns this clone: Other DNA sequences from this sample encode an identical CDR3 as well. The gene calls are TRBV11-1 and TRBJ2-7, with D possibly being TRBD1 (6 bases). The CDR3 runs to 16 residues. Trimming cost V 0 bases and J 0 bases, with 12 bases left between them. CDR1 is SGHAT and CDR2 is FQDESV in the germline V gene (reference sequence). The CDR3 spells CASSLAGARGSYEQYF. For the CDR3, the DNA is TGTGCCAGCAGCTTAGCGGGGGCCAGGGGCTCCTACGAGCAGTACTTC.

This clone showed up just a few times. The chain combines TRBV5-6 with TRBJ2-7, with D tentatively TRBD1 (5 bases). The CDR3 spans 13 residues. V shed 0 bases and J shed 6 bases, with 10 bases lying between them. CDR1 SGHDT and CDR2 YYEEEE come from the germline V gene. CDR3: CASSLDQGIEQYF. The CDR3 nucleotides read TGTGCCAGCAGCTTGGATCAGGGTATCGAGCAGTACTTC.

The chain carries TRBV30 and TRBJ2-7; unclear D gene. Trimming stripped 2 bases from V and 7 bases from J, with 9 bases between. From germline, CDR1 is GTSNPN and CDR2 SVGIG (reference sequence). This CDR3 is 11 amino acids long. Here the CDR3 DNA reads TGTGCCTGGAGTTATGAATGGGAGCAGTACTTC. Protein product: CAWSYEWEQYF.

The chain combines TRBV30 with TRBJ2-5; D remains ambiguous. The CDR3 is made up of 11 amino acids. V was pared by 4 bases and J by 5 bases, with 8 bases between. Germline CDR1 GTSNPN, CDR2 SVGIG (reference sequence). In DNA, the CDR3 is TGTGCCTGGAACGAGGCGGAGACCCAGTACTTC. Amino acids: CAWNEAETQYF.

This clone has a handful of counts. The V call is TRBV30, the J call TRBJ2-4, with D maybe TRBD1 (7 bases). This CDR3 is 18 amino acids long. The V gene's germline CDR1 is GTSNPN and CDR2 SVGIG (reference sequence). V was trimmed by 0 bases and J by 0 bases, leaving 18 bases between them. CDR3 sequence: CAWSVPAGGILAKNIQYF. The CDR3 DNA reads TGTGCCTGGAGTGTACCGGCAGGGGGGATACTAGCCAAAAACATTCAGTACTTC.

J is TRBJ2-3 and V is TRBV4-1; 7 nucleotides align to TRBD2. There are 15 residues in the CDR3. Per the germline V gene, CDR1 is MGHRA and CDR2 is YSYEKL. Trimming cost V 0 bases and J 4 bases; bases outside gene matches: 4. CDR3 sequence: CASSQEGDYSDTQYF. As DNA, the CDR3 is TGCGCCAGCAGCCAAGAGGGGGACTACTCAGATACGCAGTATTTT.